The present T cell receptor beta chain was sequenced within a study of blood T cell repertoires in COVID-19. TCRdb's copy holds only in-frame clones and misses some; the assay was immunoSEQ multiplex PCR. The sample contains about 180,000 clones, about 90% of which appear only once. From germline, CDR1 is SQVTM and CDR2 ANQGSEA. The V gene lost 6 bases and the J gene lost 1 base, with 9 bases spanning the gap. The CDR3 is 12 residues long. This clonotype was sampled from a human donor with acute COVID-19. The donor label of this sample is uncertain. The chain employs TRBV29-1 and TRBJ1-1; unclear D gene. Sequenced sample: PBMCs or T cells enriched from blood (not recorded which). CDR3 residues: CSVPEGNTEAFF. The DNA of the CDR3 is TGCAGCGTCCCCGAGGGGAACACTGAAGCTTTCTTT.